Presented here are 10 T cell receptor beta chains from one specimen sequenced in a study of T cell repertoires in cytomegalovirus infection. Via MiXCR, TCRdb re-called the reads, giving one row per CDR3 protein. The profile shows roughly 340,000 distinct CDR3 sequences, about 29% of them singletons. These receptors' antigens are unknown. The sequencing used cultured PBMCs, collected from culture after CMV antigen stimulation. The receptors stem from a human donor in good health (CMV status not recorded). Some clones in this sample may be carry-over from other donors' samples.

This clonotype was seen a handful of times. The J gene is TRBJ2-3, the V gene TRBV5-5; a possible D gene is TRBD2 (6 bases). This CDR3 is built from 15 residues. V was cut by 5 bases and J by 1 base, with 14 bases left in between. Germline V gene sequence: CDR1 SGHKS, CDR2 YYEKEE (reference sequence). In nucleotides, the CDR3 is TGTGCCAGCAGTCCCTACTGGAGGGGCACAGATACGCAGTATTTT. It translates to CASSPYWRGTDTQYF.

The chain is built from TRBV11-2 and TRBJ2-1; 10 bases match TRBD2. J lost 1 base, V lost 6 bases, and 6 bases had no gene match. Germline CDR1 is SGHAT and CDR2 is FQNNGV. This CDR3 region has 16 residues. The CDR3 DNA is TGTGCCAGCAGGTCGAGCGGGAGGGTATCCTACAATGAGCAGTTCTTC. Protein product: CASRSSGRVSYNEQFF.

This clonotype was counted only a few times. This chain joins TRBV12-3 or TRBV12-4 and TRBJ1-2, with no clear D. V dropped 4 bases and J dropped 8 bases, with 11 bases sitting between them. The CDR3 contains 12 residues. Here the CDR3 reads CASSSDGWGYTF. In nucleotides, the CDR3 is TGTGCCAGCAGTTCAGATGGATGGGGCTACACCTTC.

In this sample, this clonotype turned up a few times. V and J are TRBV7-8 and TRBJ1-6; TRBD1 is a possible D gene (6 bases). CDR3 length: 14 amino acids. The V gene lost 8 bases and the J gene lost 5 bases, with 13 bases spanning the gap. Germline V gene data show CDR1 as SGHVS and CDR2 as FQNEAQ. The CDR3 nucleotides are TGTGCCAGCGGGTTGGACAGAAATAATTCACCCCTCCACTTT. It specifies CASGLDRNNSPLHF.

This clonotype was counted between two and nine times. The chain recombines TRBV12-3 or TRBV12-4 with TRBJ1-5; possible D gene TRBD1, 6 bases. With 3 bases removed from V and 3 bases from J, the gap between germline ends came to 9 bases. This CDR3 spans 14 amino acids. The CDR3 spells CASSLSGDNQPQHF. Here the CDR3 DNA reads TGTGCCAGCAGTTTGTCAGGGGACAATCAGCCCCAGCATTTT.

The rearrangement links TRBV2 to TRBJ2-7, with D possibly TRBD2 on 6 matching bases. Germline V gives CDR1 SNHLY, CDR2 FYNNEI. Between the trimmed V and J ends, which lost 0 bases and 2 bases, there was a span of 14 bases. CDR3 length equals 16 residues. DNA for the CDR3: TGTGCCAGCAGTGAAGCGACCGGGAGCAGAACCTACGAGCAGTACTTC. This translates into CASSEATGSRTYEQYF.

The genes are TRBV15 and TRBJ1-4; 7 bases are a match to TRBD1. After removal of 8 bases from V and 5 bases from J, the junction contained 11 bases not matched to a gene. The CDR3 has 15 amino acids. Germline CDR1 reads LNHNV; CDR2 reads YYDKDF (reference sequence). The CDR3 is CATLAAGGRNEKLFF. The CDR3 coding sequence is TGTGCCACCCTTGCCGCAGGGGGACGAAATGAAAAACTGTTTTTT.

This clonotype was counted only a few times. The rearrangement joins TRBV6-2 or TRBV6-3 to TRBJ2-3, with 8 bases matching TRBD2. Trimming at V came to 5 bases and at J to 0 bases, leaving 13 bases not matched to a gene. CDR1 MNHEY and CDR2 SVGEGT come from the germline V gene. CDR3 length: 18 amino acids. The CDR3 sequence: CASSQTYAAGVSTDTQYF. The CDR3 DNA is TGTGCCAGCAGTCAAACCTATGCAGCGGGGGTAAGCACAGATACGCAGTATTTT.

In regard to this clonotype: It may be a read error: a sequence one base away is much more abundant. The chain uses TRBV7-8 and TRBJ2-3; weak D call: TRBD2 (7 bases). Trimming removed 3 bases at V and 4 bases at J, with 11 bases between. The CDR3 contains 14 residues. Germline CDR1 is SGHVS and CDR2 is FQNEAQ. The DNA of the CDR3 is TGTGCCAGCAGCTTGGGGGGGGGGCCAGATACGCAGTATTTT. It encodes CASSLGGGPDTQYF.

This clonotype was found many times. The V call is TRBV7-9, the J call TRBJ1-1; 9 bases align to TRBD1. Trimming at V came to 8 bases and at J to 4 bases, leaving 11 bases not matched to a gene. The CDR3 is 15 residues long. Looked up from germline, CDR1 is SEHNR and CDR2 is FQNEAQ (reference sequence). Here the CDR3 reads CASGGPGQGGTEAFF. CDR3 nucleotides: TGTGCCAGCGGAGGTCCGGGACAGGGAGGCACTGAAGCTTTCTTT.